Shown below are 27 T cell receptor beta chains from a single sample sequenced in a study of cytomegalovirus exposure and HLA in healthy donors. 13 Jbeta primers and 60 Vbeta primers were used for the PCR. Profiled with immunoSEQ multiplex PCR; TCRdb holds only in-frame clones, not every one. The profile shows approximately 190,000 clones, 75% to 90% of them singletons. The sequenced material came from PBMCs. These receptors originate from a man in his forties in good health and CMV-seropositive.

This clone was seen only once. This chain joins TRBV14 and TRBJ1-2; perhaps TRBD1 as D (5 bases). The ends were cut back, 0 bases at V and 8 bases at J, with 13 bases in the middle. The CDR3 is 14 amino acids. Germline V gene lookup returns CDR1 SGHDN and CDR2 FVKESK. This CDR3 is CASSQDRQLGGYTF. The CDR3 region has the DNA TGTGCCAGCAGCCAAGATAGACAGTTAGGCGGCTACACCTTC.

This rearrangement joins TRBV6-5 to TRBJ2-3, with 12 bases identical to TRBD2. The CDR3 contains 12 residues. Germline trimming cut 5 bases from V and 9 bases from J; bases unmatched to any gene: 0. Germline V gene lookup returns CDR1 MNHEY and CDR2 SVGAGI. As DNA, the CDR3 is TGTGCCAGCAGTCTAGCGGGGGGGACGCAGTATTTT. Protein: CASSLAGGTQYF.

The chain links TRBV5-1 to TRBJ1-5; D might be TRBD1 (5 bases). The CDR3 is made up of 18 amino acids. The V gene's germline CDR1 is SGHRS and CDR2 YFSETQ. Trimming took 1 base from V and 0 from J, leaving 17 bases between them. The CDR3 region has the DNA TGCGCCAGCAGCTTGTACCCGAGGACACAATATAGCAATCAGCCCCAGCATTTT. Protein: CASSLYPRTQYSNQPQHF.

The table lists this clone with a few counts. The chain joins TRBV2 to TRBJ2-5; 14 bases are shared with TRBD2. This CDR3 region has 16 residues. The germline V gene has CDR1 SNHLY and CDR2 FYNNEI. V lost 7 bases to trimming and J lost 5 bases; unmatched junction nucleotides: 9. The CDR3, as DNA: TGTGCCAGCACCGGAGGACTAGCGGGGGGAGGGGAGACCCAGTACTTC. It encodes CASTGGLAGGGETQYF.

CDR3 protein: CASSLGGPTGELFF. The CDR3 DNA follows: TGTGCCAGCAGCTTAGGAGGTCCCACCGGGGAGCTGTTTTTT. V gene TRBV11-1 combines with J gene TRBJ2-2; D remains ambiguous. Germline lookup yields CDR1 SGHAT and CDR2 FQDESV (reference sequence). The CDR3 runs to 14 residues. Trimming took off 1 base at V and 4 bases at J, with 7 bases between the two ends.

The chain combines TRBV19 with TRBJ2-5; TRBD2 might be the D (6 bases). This CDR3 has 15 amino acids. Between the trimmed V and J ends, which lost 3 bases and 1 base, there was a span of 12 bases. Germline values: CDR1 LNHDA, CDR2 SQIVND (reference sequence). The CDR3 sequence: CASSMVGLLQETQYF. The CDR3 region has the DNA TGTGCCAGTAGTATGGTGGGACTCCTCCAAGAGACCCAGTACTTC.

This clone was seen a handful of times. The J gene is TRBJ2-1, the V gene TRBV9; weak D call: TRBD1 (6 bases). The V gene's germline CDR1 is SGDLS and CDR2 YYNGEE. The V end lost 4 bases, the J end lost 4 bases, and 21 bases lay between the germline ends. The CDR3 extends over 17 amino acids. The CDR3 loop is CASSPNPPGHLYNEQFF. The CDR3 DNA sequence: TGTGCCAGCAGCCCCAACCCTCCGGGACACCTATACAATGAGCAGTTCTTC.

V gene TRBV6-1 combines with J gene TRBJ2-1, with 9 bases matching TRBD2. Germline V gene data show CDR1 as MNHNS and CDR2 as SASEGT. Losses at the gene ends were 4 bases for V and 6 bases for J; bases not matched to a gene: 7. The CDR3 spans 15 residues. The CDR3 reads CASSAVAGAFNEQFF. CDR3 coding DNA: TGTGCCAGCAGTGCGGTAGCGGGGGCCTTCAATGAGCAGTTCTTC.

The chain links TRBV7-9 to TRBJ2-3; 8 bases fit TRBD1. CDR3 size: 14 residues. CDR1 and CDR2 from the germline V gene are SEHNR and FQNEAQ (reference sequence). V gave up 5 bases and J gave up 7 bases; unmatched junction bases: 8. The CDR3, as DNA: TGTGCCAGCAGCCAGGACAGGGATAGACATACGCAGTATTTT. This encodes CASSQDRDRHTQYF.

The chain uses TRBV5-4 and TRBJ1-4, with D maybe TRBD1 (5 bases). Between the trimmed V and J ends, which lost 4 bases and 0 bases, there was a span of 10 bases. This CDR3 region has 15 residues. Germline V gene lookup returns CDR1 SGHNT and CDR2 YYREEE (reference sequence). CDR3 residues: CASSPGFATNEKLFF. CDR3 in DNA: TGTGCCAGCAGCCCAGGGTTTGCAACTAATGAAAAACTGTTTTTT. The full variable domain, its missing parts supplied by reference TRBV5-4 and TRBJ1-4, is ETGVTQSPTHLIKTRGQQVTLRCSSQSGHNTVSWYQQALGQGPQFIFQYYREEENGRGNFPPRFSGLQFPNYSSELNVNALELDDSALYLCASSPGFATNEKLFFGSGTQLSVL.

V is TRBV4-3 and J is TRBJ2-7, with D maybe TRBD2 (5 bases). The germline CDR1 and CDR2 sequences are LGHNA and YSLEER. The germline V and J ends were trimmed by 1 base and 2 bases, with 6 bases remaining between them. The CDR3 runs to 13 residues. The CDR3 bases are TGCGCCAGCAGCCAAGGGGAGACCTACGAGCAGTACTTC. This sequence encodes CASSQGETYEQYF.

The chain couples TRBV10-1 to TRBJ2-1; 8 nucleotides align to TRBD2. This CDR3 spans 14 amino acids. The V and J ends lost 5 bases and 6 bases, in that order; junction bases with no gene match: 6. Germline V gene lookup returns CDR1 WNHNN and CDR2 SYGVQD (reference sequence). The CDR3 here is CASSTIAGLNEQFF. The CDR3 bases are TGCGCCAGCAGTACCATAGCGGGGCTCAATGAGCAGTTCTTC.

This chain connects TRBV10-1 to TRBJ2-3; 7 bases map to TRBD1. Germline V lookup: CDR1 WNHNN, CDR2 SYGVQD (reference sequence). CDR3 size: 16 residues. The junction had 9 bases not matched to a gene; V was cut back by 6 bases and J by 0 bases. This CDR3 is CASSVNRGLSTDTQYF. CDR3 coding DNA: TGCGCCAGCAGCGTCAACAGGGGTTTGAGCACAGATACGCAGTATTTT.

V and J are TRBV7-9 and TRBJ2-7; 9 bases line up with TRBD1. This CDR3 is 13 amino acids long. Germline-derived CDR1 and CDR2 are SEHNR and FQNEAQ (reference sequence). With 5 bases clipped from V and 6 bases from J, the junction kept 5 bases outside the gene matches. This CDR3 reads CASSKQGAGEQYF. DNA for the CDR3: TGTGCCAGCAGCAAACAGGGGGCTGGCGAGCAGTACTTC.

The chain recombines TRBV7-8 with TRBJ1-6; a possible D gene is TRBD1 (6 bases). With 2 bases removed from V and 9 bases from J, the gap between germline ends came to 11 bases. CDR1 SGHVS and CDR2 FQNEAQ come from the germline V gene. The CDR3 contains 14 residues. CDR3 in amino acids: CASSLIQGRSPLHF. The CDR3 DNA reads as TGTGCCAGCAGCTTAATCCAGGGGCGTTCACCCCTCCACTTT. Based on the CDR3 plus reference TRBV7-8 and TRBJ1-6, the full variable domain is GAGVSQSPRYKVAKRGQDVALRCDPISGHVSLFWYQQALGQGPEFLTYFQNEAQLDKSGLPSDRFFAERPEGSVSTLKIQRTQQEDSAVYLCASSLIQGRSPLHFGNGTRLTVT.

J is TRBJ2-3 and V is TRBV5-4; 14 bases map to TRBD2. Germline trimming cut 0 bases from V and 5 bases from J; bases unmatched to any gene: 5. CDR3 size: 17 residues. Germline assignment: CDR1 SGHNT and CDR2 YYREEE (reference sequence). The CDR3 DNA is TGTGCCAGCAGCTTGGGACTAGCGGGGGGGAGTGGAGATACGCAGTATTTT. Its translation is CASSLGLAGGSGDTQYF. Combining the CDR3 with reference TRBV5-4 and TRBJ2-3 gives the whole variable domain ETGVTQSPTHLIKTRGQQVTLRCSSQSGHNTVSWYQQALGQGPQFIFQYYREEENGRGNFPPRFSGLQFPNYSSELNVNALELDDSALYLCASSLGLAGGSGDTQYFGPGTRLTVL.

This clone was seen once. The chain links TRBV19 to TRBJ2-5; 12 bases map to TRBD2. The V and J ends lost 4 bases and 7 bases, in that order; junction bases with no gene match: 7. CDR3 size: 15 residues. Germline loops: CDR1 LNHDA, CDR2 SQIVND (reference sequence). The CDR3 is CASSTLTSGGTTQYF. The CDR3 nucleotides read TGTGCCAGTAGTACCTTAACTAGCGGGGGGACGACCCAGTACTTC.

This rearrangement joins TRBV7-3 to TRBJ2-5; possible D gene TRBD2, 7 bases. The CDR3 spans 15 residues. CDR1 and CDR2 from the germline V gene are SGHTA and FQGTGA. Trimming removed 5 bases at V and 4 bases at J, with 17 bases between. CDR3 nucleotides: TGTGCCAGCAGCCACCTGGGGGGGGCCGGAGAGACCCAGTACTTC. It yields the protein CASSHLGGAGETQYF.

The CDR3 DNA sequence: TGCGCCAGCAGCCAGTCACAGGTGCAAGGGAATTCACCCCTCCACTTT. Its protein product is CASSQSQVQGNSPLHF. The rearrangement joins TRBV4-3 to TRBJ1-6; D perhaps matches TRBD1 (5 bases). The germline V and J ends were trimmed by 3 bases and 7 bases, with 16 bases remaining between them. Looked up from germline, CDR1 is LGHNA and CDR2 is YSLEER. CDR3 length: 16 residues.

The J gene is TRBJ1-5, the V gene TRBV6-5; unclear D gene. CDR3 length: 14 residues. The ends were cut back, 6 bases at V and 0 bases at J, with 9 bases in the middle. From germline, CDR1 is MNHEY and CDR2 SVGAGI. For the CDR3, the DNA is TGTGCCAGCAGCGCCACAGATAGCAATCAGCCCCAGCATTTT. Its protein is CASSATDSNQPQHF.

This clone turned up a few times. The chain carries TRBV6-6 and TRBJ2-7; 7 bases agree with TRBD2. Germline-derived CDR1 and CDR2 are MNHNY and SVGAGI (reference sequence). The CDR3 runs 14 residues. Unmatched junction bases numbered 8, after V lost 6 bases and J lost 3 bases. CDR3 sequence (DNA): TGTGCCAGCAGGGACGCGGGGGTTGGCTACGAGCAGTACTTC. It yields the protein CASRDAGVGYEQYF.

The chain is built from TRBV7-6 and TRBJ2-5; the D gene is possibly TRBD1 (6 bases). V lost 5 bases to trimming and J lost 1 base, with 14 bases between them. In germline, CDR1 is SGHVS, CDR2 FNYEAQ. This CDR3 is built from 15 residues. CDR3 nucleotides: TGTGCCAGCAGCCCTCGGACAGCCCTCCAAGAGACCCAGTACTTC. Its translation is CASSPRTALQETQYF. The entire variable domain, with the rest obtained from reference TRBV7-6 and TRBJ2-5, is as follows: GAGVSQSPRYKVTKRGQDVALRCDPISGHVSLYWYRQALGQGPEFLTYFNYEAQQDKSGLPNDRFSAERPEGSISTLTIQRTEQRDSAMYRCASSPRTALQETQYFGPGTRLLVL.

V gene TRBV7-6 combines with J gene TRBJ1-4, with TRBD1 as a possible D gene (5 bases). The V end lost 1 base, the J end lost 6 bases, and 18 bases lay between the germline ends. Looked up from germline, CDR1 is SGHVS and CDR2 is FNYEAQ. The CDR3 length is 17 residues. The CDR3 sequence is CASSLGHFKGAYEKLFF. The CDR3 nucleotides read TGTGCCAGCAGCTTAGGACACTTCAAAGGGGCGTATGAAAAACTGTTTTTT.

V gene TRBV27 combines with J gene TRBJ1-2, with 8 bases that match TRBD1. This CDR3 contains 14 residues. Germline CDR1 and CDR2: MNHEY and SMNVEV (reference sequence). Trimming at V came to 4 bases and at J to 4 bases, leaving 5 bases not matched to a gene. The chain's CDR3 is CASSSGQGPYGYTF. The CDR3 DNA sequence: TGTGCCAGCAGTTCCGGACAGGGCCCCTATGGCTACACCTTC.

The chain links TRBV5-4 to TRBJ2-3; 15 positions match TRBD2. J gave up 13 bases and V 0 bases, and 6 bases lay outside the gene matches. The CDR3 runs to 15 residues. CDR1 and CDR2 from the germline V gene are SGHNT and YYREEE (reference sequence). CDR3 DNA sequence: TGTGCCAGCAGCTTGGAAGGGACTAGCGGGGGGTGGGAGTATTTT. Translated: CASSLEGTSGGWEYF.

The J gene is TRBJ2-3, the V gene TRBV5-1; 11 bases map to TRBD2. Germline loops: CDR1 SGHRS, CDR2 YFSETQ. V lost 0 bases and J lost 0; bases outside the gene matches: 6. This CDR3 is 18 amino acids long. The CDR3 DNA follows: TGCGCCAGCAGCTTGGGAGCTAGCGGGGGGCCCAGCACAGATACGCAGTATTTT. Translating it yields CASSLGASGGPSTDTQYF.

V is TRBV18 and J is TRBJ1-1; weak D call: TRBD1 (5 bases). V lost 3 bases and J 7 bases, leaving 12 bases between the germline ends. The CDR3 is 13 amino acids. Germline V gene sequence: CDR1 KGHSH, CDR2 LQKENI. CDR3 DNA sequence: TGTGCCAGCTCACCCCGCCAGGACAATGAAGCTTTCTTT. This encodes CASSPRQDNEAFF.